A single sample is the source of the 25 T cell receptor beta chains below, sequenced in a study of shared clonotypes between healthy human individuals. Sequencing used immunoSEQ multiplex PCR; TCRdb keeps in-frame clones, though not all of them. Of roughly 500,000 clones in the sample, roughly 80% were seen once. What was sequenced was PBMCs. These receptors came from a middle-aged woman in good health. Some clones in this sample may be carry-over from other donors' samples.

This chain joins TRBV10-1 and TRBJ2-7; TRBD2 agrees at 14 bases. The CDR3 has 15 amino acids. The V and J ends lost 4 bases and 5 bases, in that order; junction bases with no gene match: 4. Looked up from germline, CDR1 is WNHNN and CDR2 is SYGVQD (reference sequence). CDR3 in amino acids: CASSGTSGRTDEQYF. CDR3 sequence (DNA): TGCGCCAGCAGTGGGACTAGCGGGAGGACGGACGAGCAGTACTTC.

CDR3 nucleotide sequence: TGTGCCAGCAGTCCTCCAATGGCGGGGAGAGATACGCAGTATTTT. Translation: CASSPPMAGRDTQYF. The chain carries TRBV27 and TRBJ2-3, with D tentatively TRBD2 (6 bases). The CDR3 totals 15 residues. Germline CDR1 reads MNHEY; CDR2 reads SMNVEV (reference sequence). Trimming took 5 bases from V and 5 from J, leaving 17 bases between them.

This clone was detected a few times. The CDR3 loop reads CAWSAGPGQANQPQHF. The CDR3 DNA is TGTGCCTGGAGCGCCGGACCCGGACAAGCCAATCAGCCCCAGCATTTT. J is TRBJ1-5 and V is TRBV30, with D possibly matching TRBD1 (5 bases). This CDR3 region has 16 residues. The germline V gene has CDR1 GTSNPN and CDR2 SVGIG (reference sequence). Trimming took off 3 bases at V and 3 bases at J, with 18 bases between the two ends.

The rearrangement uses TRBV15 and TRBJ1-5; D is possibly TRBD1 (6 bases). V was cut by 2 bases and J by 2 bases, with 16 bases left in between. The CDR3 runs 17 residues. In germline, CDR1 is LNHNV, CDR2 YYDKDF (reference sequence). CDR3 in amino acids: CATSRCGRGACNQPQHF. As DNA, the CDR3 is TGTGCCACCAGCAGATGCGGGAGGGGGGCGTGCAATCAGCCCCAGCATTTT.

The V and J genes are TRBV5-6 and TRBJ1-4, with D uncertain. Per the germline V gene, CDR1 is SGHDT and CDR2 is YYEEEE. V gave up 3 bases and J gave up 4 bases, with 10 bases separating them. The CDR3 has 14 amino acids. CDR3 region: CASSSLRGNEKLFF. The CDR3 coding sequence is TGTGCCAGCAGCTCCCTCCGCGGTAATGAAAAACTGTTTTTT.

This clone was observed a handful of times. The V call is TRBV28, the J call TRBJ1-1; TRBD1 might be the D (5 bases). Germline V gene lookup returns CDR1 MDHEN and CDR2 SYDVKM. Trimming pared 2 bases from V and 0 bases from J, leaving 10 bases between. CDR3 length equals 15 residues. The CDR3 here is CASSLVVGVNTEAFF. CDR3 nucleotide sequence: TGTGCCAGCAGTTTAGTCGTAGGGGTGAACACTGAAGCTTTCTTT.

This chain uses TRBV13 with TRBJ1-5; weak D call: TRBD1 (5 bases). The V end was cut by 5 bases, the J end by 7 bases, with 33 bases between. There are 20 residues in the CDR3. CDR1 and CDR2 (germline): PRHDT, FYEKMQ (reference sequence). The chain's CDR3 is CASSPPQRSNSREGRQPQHF. CDR3 coding DNA: TGTGCCAGCAGCCCCCCCCAACGGAGCAATTCCAGGGAGGGACGCCAGCCCCAGCATTTT.

In this sample, this clone turned up once. The chain uses TRBV28 and TRBJ2-5; 7 bases map to TRBD2. J gave up 5 bases and V 5 bases, and 11 bases lay outside the gene matches. The germline V gene has CDR1 MDHEN and CDR2 SYDVKM. The CDR3 has 15 amino acids. CDR3 amino acids: CASSPPQGGAETQYF. CDR3 sequence (DNA): TGTGCCAGCAGTCCCCCGCAGGGAGGGGCGGAGACCCAGTACTTC.

This clone turned up a few times. This chain connects TRBV30 to TRBJ2-4; D is ambiguous. V gave up 5 bases and J gave up 8 bases, with 22 bases separating them. Germline V gives CDR1 GTSNPN, CDR2 SVGIG (reference sequence). CDR3 size: 15 residues. CDR3 bases: TGTGCCTGGGGGAAGGGTAGGACCCACGGAGACATTCAGTACTTC. It translates to CAWGKGRTHGDIQYF.

The V and J genes are TRBV4-1 and TRBJ2-2; D is perhaps TRBD1 (6 bases). This CDR3 contains 14 residues. CDR1 is MGHRA, CDR2 YSYEKL, per germline. Trimming left V 2 bases short and J 5 bases short, with 9 bases between. The CDR3 DNA reads TGCGCCAGCAGCCAAAACAGGGAGACCGGGGAGCTGTTTTTT. The encoded protein is CASSQNRETGELFF.

This clone was recorded once. The gene calls are TRBV28 and TRBJ1-4, with a weak D call TRBD1 (5 bases). Germline CDR1 reads MDHEN; CDR2 reads SYDVKM. CDR3 size: 15 residues. V was pared by 8 bases and J by 8 bases, with 21 bases between. The CDR3 nucleotides are TGTGCCAGCCAGACGGGTCAGGGCCGGGGGGAAAAACTGTTTTTT. It encodes CASQTGQGRGEKLFF. Using reference TRBV28 and TRBJ1-4 for the parts outside the CDR3, the full variable domain is DVKVTQSSRYLVKRTGEKVFLECVQDMDHENMFWYRQDPGLGLRLIYFSYDVKMKEKGDIPEGYSVSREKKERFSLILESASTNQTSMYLCASQTGQGRGEKLFFGSGTQLSVL.

Concerning this clone: Since a far larger clone is one base different, this is likely a read error. The J gene is TRBJ2-6, the V gene TRBV6-1; D is perhaps TRBD1 or TRBD2 (5 bases each). The CDR3 has 16 amino acids. Germline V CDR1 and CDR2: MNHNS, SASEGT. The CDR3 region is CASSELDFSGANVPTF. The DNA of the CDR3 is TGTGCCAGCAGTGAATTGGACTTCTCTGGGGCCAACGTCCCGACTTTC.

This chain uses TRBV28 with TRBJ2-1; 13 bases match TRBD2. The V and J ends lost 5 bases and 4 bases, in that order; junction bases with no gene match: 5. Germline assignment: CDR1 MDHEN and CDR2 SYDVKM. The length of the CDR3 is 16 residues. CDR3 amino acids: CASSLWTSGGYNEQFF. DNA of the CDR3: TGTGCCAGCAGTCTCTGGACTAGCGGGGGATACAATGAGCAGTTCTTC.

This rearrangement joins TRBV19 to TRBJ2-1; possible D gene TRBD2, 8 bases. The CDR3 runs to 15 residues. Trimming removed 3 bases at V and 6 bases at J, with 15 bases between. CDR1 is LNHDA, CDR2 SQIVND, per germline (reference sequence). The CDR3 spells CASSIGGDSANEQFF. The CDR3 DNA reads TGTGCCAGTAGTATCGGGGGGGACAGTGCCAATGAGCAGTTCTTC.

The chain combines TRBV5-6 with TRBJ2-3; D may match TRBD1 or TRBD2 (5 bases each). Germline assignment: CDR1 SGHDT and CDR2 YYEEEE. This CDR3 comprises 15 residues. V was cut by 0 bases and J by 4 bases, with 12 bases left in between. The CDR3 DNA sequence: TGTGCCAGCAGCTTGGTTAATTCGGGGCCAGATACGCAGTATTTT. Translated: CASSLVNSGPDTQYF.

The chain has TRBV2 and TRBJ2-3; maybe TRBD1 (6 bases). There are 15 residues in the CDR3. V dropped 6 bases and J dropped 2 bases, with 15 bases sitting between them. Germline V gene data show CDR1 as SNHLY and CDR2 as FYNNEI. The CDR3 bases are TGTGCCAGCAGGGCACAGACAGGATTCACAGATACGCAGTATTTT. Its protein product is CASRAQTGFTDTQYF.

The chain has TRBV5-1 and TRBJ2-1, with 10 bases fitting TRBD1. CDR3 size: 12 residues. Trimming cost V 4 bases and J 15 bases; bases outside gene matches: 7. Per germline, CDR1 SGHRS and CDR2 YFSETQ. The CDR3 loop reads CASSPDRGQGFF. In DNA form, the CDR3 reads TGCGCCAGCAGCCCTGACAGGGGGCAAGGGTTCTTC. Full variable domain (remainder filled in from reference TRBV5-1 and TRBJ2-1): KAGVTQTPRYLIKTRGQQVTLSCSPISGHRSVSWYQQTPGQGLQFLFEYFSETQRNKGNFPGRFSGRQFSNSRSEMNVSTLELGDSALYLCASSPDRGQGFFGPGTRLTVL.

This clone has a handful of counts. The chain joins TRBV5-1 to TRBJ2-3; TRBD2 aligns across 9 bases. The trim removed 0 bases at V and 6 bases at J, leaving 11 bases unmatched. There are 17 residues in the CDR3. CDR1 is SGHRS and CDR2 is YFSETQ in the germline V gene. The CDR3 is CASSLAIAAGGLDTQYF. The CDR3 DNA sequence: TGCGCCAGCAGCTTGGCCATCGCCGCGGGAGGGCTTGATACGCAGTATTTT.

This clone was observed at least ten times. V gene TRBV30 combines with J gene TRBJ1-1; D uncertain. The CDR3 is 12 amino acids. The germline CDR1 and CDR2 sequences are GTSNPN and SVGIG (reference sequence). V was trimmed by 0 bases and J by 4 bases, leaving 6 bases between them. CDR3: CAWSVRPTEAFF. DNA of the CDR3: TGTGCCTGGAGTGTAAGGCCCACTGAAGCTTTCTTT.

CDR3 bases: TGTGCCAGCAGCTGGCGGGACAGGGTAACCTACAATGAGCAGTTCTTC. Residues: CASSWRDRVTYNEQFF. The chain recombines TRBV11-2 with TRBJ2-1; 9 bases fit TRBD1. Trimming removed 4 bases from V and 2 bases from J; junction bases left unmatched: 6. The CDR3 is 16 residues long. Germline assignment: CDR1 SGHAT and CDR2 FQNNGV.

The chain combines TRBV7-9 with TRBJ2-5; 13 bases agree with TRBD2. Germline V CDR1 and CDR2: SEHNR, FQNEAQ (reference sequence). Trimming removed 3 bases from V and 1 base from J; junction bases left unmatched: 2. The CDR3 consists of 16 residues. The chain's CDR3 is CASSFGLAGVQETQYF. The DNA of the CDR3 is TGTGCCAGCAGCTTCGGACTAGCGGGAGTCCAAGAGACCCAGTACTTC.

V is TRBV5-1 and J is TRBJ2-5, with 7 positions matching TRBD2. With V trimmed by 0 bases and J by 4 bases, 6 bases remained unmatched. From germline, CDR1 is SGHRS and CDR2 YFSETQ. This CDR3 contains 15 residues. DNA of the CDR3: TGCGCCAGCAGCTTGGGGAGGGAGCGGGGAGAGACCCAGTACTTC. Translation: CASSLGRERGETQYF.

The rearrangement joins TRBV28 to TRBJ2-7; D assignment may be TRBD1 or TRBD2 (7 bases each). Trimming took 7 bases from V and 3 from J, leaving 25 bases between them. Germline lookup yields CDR1 MDHEN and CDR2 SYDVKM. There are 17 residues in the CDR3. Here the CDR3 reads CASIRGGQYGVGYEQYF. The CDR3 DNA reads as TGTGCCAGCATCCGCGGGGGACAGTATGGGGTAGGCTACGAGCAGTACTTC. The complete variable domain, with remaining parts taken from reference TRBV28 and TRBJ2-7, reads DVKVTQSSRYLVKRTGEKVFLECVQDMDHENMFWYRQDPGLGLRLIYFSYDVKMKEKGDIPEGYSVSREKKERFSLILESASTNQTSMYLCASIRGGQYGVGYEQYFGPGTRLTVT.

The genes are TRBV10-3 and TRBJ2-7, with D possibly matching TRBD1 (6 bases). The length of the CDR3 is 12 residues. The ends were cut back, 5 bases at V and 3 bases at J, with 8 bases in the middle. The V gene's germline CDR1 is ENHRY and CDR2 SYGVKD. CDR3 nucleotides: TGTGCCATCAGTAGGACAGACTACGAGCAGTACTTC. Residues: CAISRTDYEQYF.

This chain uses TRBV7-2 with TRBJ2-7, with D possibly matching TRBD2 (6 bases). Trimming removed 2 bases at V and 3 bases at J, with 11 bases between. CDR3 length: 14 residues. Germline assignment: CDR1 SGHTA and CDR2 FQGNSA. The CDR3 spells CASSLSREHYEQYF. For the CDR3, the DNA is TGTGCCAGCAGCTTATCGCGGGAACACTACGAGCAGTACTTC. The full variable domain, rest sourced from reference TRBV7-2 and TRBJ2-7, is GAGVSQSPSNKVTEKGKDVELRCDPISGHTALYWYRQSLGQGLEFLIYFQGNSAPDKSGLPSDRFSAERTGGSVSTLTIQRTQQEDSAVYLCASSLSREHYEQYFGPGTRLTVT.